These 3 T cell receptor beta chains share one sample of origin, sequenced in a study of identical twins. TCRdb reprocessed the 5' RACE reads with MiXCR, giving one entry per CDR3 protein. Here the sample spans more than 1.5 million distinct CDR3 sequences, around 29% being singletons. Sequenced sample: cord blood. These receptors all come from a newborn girl in good health.

This CDR3 is CASSLLGVLSYEQYF. The CDR3 region has the DNA TGTGCCAGCAGTTTATTGGGGGTCCTCTCCTACGAGCAGTACTTC. This chain connects TRBV28 to TRBJ2-7; D is perhaps TRBD1 or TRBD2 (5 bases each). Germline CDR1 reads MDHEN; CDR2 reads SYDVKM. The CDR3 extends over 15 amino acids. Trimming stripped 1 base from V and 0 bases from J, with 10 bases between. The full variable domain, with the rest looked up from reference TRBV28 and TRBJ2-7, is DVKVTQSSRYLVKRTGEKVFLECVQDMDHENMFWYRQDPGLGLRLIYFSYDVKMKEKGDIPEGYSVSREKKERFSLILESASTNQTSMYLCASSLLGVLSYEQYFGPGTRLTVT.

Only a few counts were recorded for this clonotype. This rearrangement joins TRBV2 to TRBJ1-1; maybe TRBD1 (5 bases). V was trimmed by 7 bases and J by 1 base, leaving 16 bases between them. The CDR3 loop spans 15 amino acids. Germline V gives CDR1 SNHLY, CDR2 FYNNEI. CDR3 residues: CASTQQAPANTEAFF. Here the CDR3 DNA reads TGTGCCAGCACCCAACAGGCACCAGCGAACACTGAAGCTTTCTTT.

About this clonotype: A read error may produce the germline difference seen at one junction end. The chain is built from TRBV27 and TRBJ1-4; weak D call: TRBD1 (5 bases). The length of the CDR3 is 16 residues. Germline-derived CDR1 and CDR2 are MNHEY and SMNVEV (reference sequence). The CDR3 DNA is TGTACCAGCAGTCCCAACAGGCTTCCAACTAATGAAAAACTGTTTTTT. Translation: CTSSPNRLPTNEKLFF.